One and the same sample provided the 23 T cell receptor beta chains below, sequenced in a study of shared clonotypes between healthy human individuals. TCRdb's copy holds only in-frame clones and misses some; the assay was immunoSEQ multiplex PCR. The table lists over 2 million clones, approximately 95% of them singletons. Sequenced input: naive CD4+ T cells sorted from blood. As for subset: CD45RA+ positively selected. The receptors originated from a man aged 18 to 30 in good health.

DNA for the CDR3: TGTGCCAGCAGTGATTGGCAGAGCTACGAGCAGTACTTC. Amino acid sequence: CASSDWQSYEQYF. The chain couples TRBV6-1 to TRBJ2-7; D gene unclear. The CDR3 totals 13 residues. CDR1 is MNHNS and CDR2 is SASEGT in the germline V gene. Trimming took 3 bases from V and 3 from J, leaving 9 bases between them.

The chain links TRBV23-1 to TRBJ2-3; possible D gene TRBD2, 5 bases. TRBV23-1 carries the ORF label, with uncertain function. The CDR3 contains 11 residues. V was shortened by 7 bases and J by 10 bases, with 12 bases between the two germline ends. The CDR3 sequence is CASNLATAQYF. Here the CDR3 DNA reads TGCGCCAGCAACCTAGCCACGGCGCAGTATTTT.

For the CDR3, the DNA is TGTGCCACCTGGGACCGGGACGGCACATATAGCAATCAGCCCCAGCATTTT. It is translated as CATWDRDGTYSNQPQHF. The chain joins TRBV15 to TRBJ1-5, with D tentatively TRBD1 (5 bases). V shed 8 bases and J shed 0 bases, with 20 bases lying between them. Germline assignment: CDR1 LNHNV and CDR2 YYDKDF (reference sequence). This CDR3 contains 17 residues. Variable domain in full (rest from reference TRBV15 and TRBJ1-5): DAMVIQNPRYQVTQFGKPVTLSCSQTLNHNVMYWYQQKSSQAPKLLFHYYDKDFNNEADTPDNFQSRRPNTSFCFLDIRSPGLGDTAMYLCATWDRDGTYSNQPQHFGDGTRLSIL.

Comment on this clone: Other DNA sequences of this sample code for an identical CDR3. The chain uses TRBV18 and TRBJ1-4; tentatively, D is TRBD1 (5 bases). The V and J ends lost 3 bases and 4 bases respectively, with 9 bases between them. CDR1 is KGHSH and CDR2 is LQKENI in the germline V gene. The CDR3 loop spans 14 amino acids. For the CDR3, the DNA is TGTGCCAGCTCACCCGGGACGGGTAATGAAAAACTGTTTTTT. Encoded protein: CASSPGTGNEKLFF.

V gene TRBV10-1 combines with J gene TRBJ2-1; TRBD2 matches at 11 bases. Germline V gene lookup returns CDR1 WNHNN and CDR2 SYGVQD (reference sequence). This CDR3 is built from 17 residues. V lost 2 bases and J lost 3; bases outside the gene matches: 6. The CDR3 sequence: CASSEMPGLADYNEQFF. The CDR3 region has the DNA TGCGCCAGCAGTGAGATGCCGGGACTAGCGGACTACAATGAGCAGTTCTTC.

This rearrangement joins TRBV28 to TRBJ2-7; no clear D. The CDR3 has 14 amino acids. CDR1 MDHEN and CDR2 SYDVKM come from the germline V gene. Trimming removed 2 bases from V and 1 base from J, with 9 bases in between. The CDR3 coding sequence is TGTGCCAGCAGTTTAATCGGAGATTCCTACGAGCAGTACTTC. The encoded protein is CASSLIGDSYEQYF.

The gene calls are TRBV11-2 and TRBJ1-4, with 7 nucleotides matching TRBD1. Trimming took 4 bases from V and 6 from J; bases not matched to a gene: 8. The CDR3 spans 15 residues. Germline CDR1 is SGHAT and CDR2 is FQNNGV. Here the CDR3 reads CASSSLQGKDEKLFF. For the CDR3, the DNA is TGTGCCAGCAGCTCCCTACAGGGGAAGGATGAAAAACTGTTTTTT.

This clone was seen at least ten times. This same CDR3 is encoded by further DNA sequences in the sample. V gene TRBV25-1 combines with J gene TRBJ2-7, with D perhaps TRBD1 or TRBD2 (5 bases each). The CDR3 runs to 14 residues. Per germline, CDR1 MGHDK and CDR2 SYGVNS. The V end lost 8 bases, the J end lost 3 bases, and 17 bases lay between the germline ends. CDR3 nucleotide sequence: TGTGCCAGCTCGGGGCGAGGGCTGCTCTACGAGCAGTACTTC. Its translation: CASSGRGLLYEQYF.

The chain couples TRBV7-2 to TRBJ1-6; D is ambiguous. Germline CDR1 and CDR2: SGHTA and FQGNSA. V was shortened by 4 bases and J by 0 bases, with 10 bases between the two germline ends. The CDR3 is made up of 16 amino acids. The CDR3 nucleotides are TGTGCCAGCAGCTCTACCGGTAGCTCCTATAATTCACCCCTCCACTTT. Translating it yields CASSSTGSSYNSPLHF.

CDR3 protein: CASSLVASGTLYNEQFF. CDR3 DNA: TGTGCCAGCAGCTTGGTAGCTAGCGGGACCTTATACAATGAGCAGTTCTTC. The chain joins TRBV5-6 to TRBJ2-1; the match to TRBD2 covers 9 bases. This CDR3 is 17 amino acids long. Germline CDR1 and CDR2: SGHDT and YYEEEE. V trimming: 0 bases; J trimming: 4 bases; junction bases outside the gene matches: 8. The full variable domain, in which reference TRBV5-6 and TRBJ2-1 provide the parts outside the CDR3, is DAGVTQSPTHLIKTRGQQVTLRCSPKSGHDTVSWYQQALGQGPQFIFQYYEEEERQRGNFPDRFSGHQFPNYSSELNVNALLLGDSALYLCASSLVASGTLYNEQFFGPGTRLTVL.

This clone turned up a few times. The chain combines TRBV13 with TRBJ2-5, with D possibly being TRBD1 (5 bases). This CDR3 comprises 15 residues. The V and J ends lost 1 base and 5 bases respectively, with 14 bases between them. Germline values: CDR1 PRHDT, CDR2 FYEKMQ (reference sequence). DNA of the CDR3: TGTGCCAGCAGCTTAGATCAGAAGCCAGGGGAGACCCAGTACTTC. Amino acids: CASSLDQKPGETQYF.

The V call is TRBV5-6, the J call TRBJ1-2, with D hard to call. In germline, CDR1 is SGHDT, CDR2 YYEEEE. Trimming took 1 base from V and 3 from J, leaving 13 bases between them. CDR3 length: 15 amino acids. CDR3 loop: CASSLFTEMDYGYTF. CDR3 coding DNA: TGTGCCAGCAGCTTGTTCACGGAAATGGACTATGGCTACACCTTC.

J is TRBJ1-5 and V is TRBV7-9; TRBD1 matches at 10 bases. CDR3 length equals 14 residues. The V and J ends lost 5 bases and 6 bases, in that order; junction bases with no gene match: 4. Germline V gene lookup returns CDR1 SEHNR and CDR2 FQNEAQ (reference sequence). This chain's CDR3 is CASSPGTGVQPQHF. In DNA, the CDR3 is TGTGCCAGCAGCCCCGGGACAGGGGTTCAGCCCCAGCATTTT.

The chain uses TRBV5-1 and TRBJ1-6, with 7 bases matching TRBD1. This CDR3 is 16 amino acids long. Trimming took 5 bases from V and 6 from J; bases not matched to a gene: 11. Germline V gene lookup returns CDR1 SGHRS and CDR2 YFSETQ. The CDR3 is CASREQGFVANSPLHF. The CDR3, as DNA: TGCGCCAGCAGAGAACAGGGGTTTGTGGCTAATTCACCCCTCCACTTT.

The V and J genes are TRBV7-2 and TRBJ2-7; 8 bases fit TRBD1. CDR1 SGHTA and CDR2 FQGNSA come from the germline V gene. The CDR3 totals 15 residues. With V trimmed by 4 bases and J by 8 bases, 13 bases remained unmatched. The CDR3 DNA sequence: TGTGCCAGCAGCTGGAGGGGACAGGAGATAGAACAGCAGTACTTC. It specifies CASSWRGQEIEQQYF.

This chain uses TRBV30 with TRBJ1-5, with D possibly matching TRBD1 (6 bases). CDR1 is GTSNPN and CDR2 is SVGIG in the germline V gene (reference sequence). This CDR3 is 15 amino acids long. With 0 bases removed from V and 7 bases from J, the gap between germline ends came to 16 bases. In DNA form, the CDR3 reads TGTGCCTGGAGTGTACGATGGGGGGGCGACCAGCCCCAGCATTTT. It is translated as CAWSVRWGGDQPQHF.

The CDR3 DNA sequence: TGTGCCAGCAGGCGGACAGGGGGCGCCTATGGCTACACCTTC. Translation: CASRRTGGAYGYTF. This chain uses TRBV6-5 with TRBJ1-2, with 11 positions matching TRBD1. From germline, CDR1 is MNHEY and CDR2 SVGAGI. The CDR3 sequence is 14 residues long. V lost 6 bases and J lost 4; bases outside the gene matches: 4.

The gene calls are TRBV5-6 and TRBJ2-5; D is uncertain. Germline lookup yields CDR1 SGHDT and CDR2 YYEEEE. CDR3 length: 11 residues. The germline V and J ends were trimmed by 0 bases and 6 bases, with 3 bases remaining between them. The DNA for the CDR3 is TGTGCCAGCAGCTTGGCACAGACCCAGTACTTC. Translating it yields CASSLAQTQYF.

This chain connects TRBV10-2 to TRBJ2-7; TRBD2 matches 11 bases. Germline V CDR1 and CDR2: WSHSY, SAAADI. V lost 6 bases, J lost 11 bases, and 9 bases stayed unmatched. This CDR3 region has 13 residues. The DNA of the CDR3 is TGCGCCAGCAGCCAGGGACTAGCGGACTGGAAGTACTTC. Translation: CASSQGLADWKYF.

The J gene is TRBJ2-7, the V gene TRBV30; 10 positions match TRBD1. This CDR3 has 16 amino acids. CDR1 and CDR2 (germline): GTSNPN, SVGIG (reference sequence). Trimming at V came to 3 bases and at J to 3 bases, leaving 11 bases not matched to a gene. CDR3 coding DNA: TGTGCCTGGAGCGCCACCGGGACAGGGGTCTTCTACGAGCAGTACTTC. This encodes CAWSATGTGVFYEQYF.

The chain uses TRBV6-6 and TRBJ2-5; D might be TRBD2 (6 bases). The J call may be in error: the DNA end matches TRBJ2-7 better. The CDR3 is 13 residues long. The germline V gene has CDR1 MNHNY and CDR2 SVGAGI (reference sequence). The DNA of the CDR3 is TGTGCCAGCAGCCCCCCTTGGGGAGGCGAGCAGTACTTC. As protein: CASSPPWGGEQYF.

This sequence joins TRBV12-1 and TRBJ2-2; TRBD1 is taken as the D call from the table, unchecked against the DNA. TRBV12-1 is a documented pseudogene. This CDR3 spans 13 amino acids. As DNA, the CDR3 is TGTGCCAGCAGCTTTAACATTGTGGGGGAGCTGTTTTTT. As protein: CASSFNIVGELFF.

The rearrangement joins TRBV18 to TRBJ2-3; D is tentatively TRBD1 or TRBD2 (5 bases each). V lost 4 bases to trimming and J lost 0 bases, with 14 bases between them. Per the germline V gene, CDR1 is KGHSH and CDR2 is LQKENI. There are 16 residues in the CDR3. CDR3: CASSLNGASSTDTQYF. The CDR3 DNA reads as TGTGCCAGCTCACTAAACGGGGCCTCAAGCACAGATACGCAGTATTTT.